The 30 T cell receptor beta chains reported below all come from one sample, sequenced in a study of response to subunit inactivated influenza vaccine. In TCRdb, the RT-PCR reads were re-called with MiXCR into one record per CDR3 protein. The data show 710,000 or so distinct CDR3 sequences, with 15% to 18% seen just once and around a tenth held by the top ten. The input for sequencing was PBMCs from blood, taken about 13 days after vaccination. Receptor source: a man aged 45-65 years who received an inactivated influenza vaccine.

This clonotype has at least ten counts. This sequence joins TRBV2 and TRBJ2-1; no firm D call. The CDR3 has 14 residues. Germline V CDR1 and CDR2: SNHLY, FYNNEI. V was shortened by 5 bases and J by 0 bases, with 8 bases between the two germline ends. This CDR3 is CASSRTSSYNEQFF. In DNA, the CDR3 is TGTGCCAGCAGTCGGACGAGCTCCTACAATGAGCAGTTCTTC.

The CDR3 region is CASSLVLGSRRPDYGYTF. The CDR3 coding sequence is TGTGCCAGCAGCTTAGTTTTGGGATCGAGGCGTCCGGACTATGGCTACACCTTC. J is TRBJ1-2 and V is TRBV11-2; D call uncertain. Germline values: CDR1 SGHAT, CDR2 FQNNGV. V was pared by 1 base and J by 3 bases, with 21 bases between. This CDR3 region has 18 residues.

The chain has TRBV5-1 and TRBJ2-5; 8 nucleotides match TRBD2. Germline trimming cut 4 bases from V and 5 bases from J; bases unmatched to any gene: 7. The length of the CDR3 is 14 residues. Germline loops: CDR1 SGHRS, CDR2 YFSETQ. The CDR3 sequence: CASSNGGGVETQYF. CDR3 in DNA: TGCGCCAGCAGCAACGGGGGGGGCGTGGAGACCCAGTACTTC. Full variable domain (missing parts from reference TRBV5-1 and TRBJ2-5): KAGVTQTPRYLIKTRGQQVTLSCSPISGHRSVSWYQQTPGQGLQFLFEYFSETQRNKGNFPGRFSGRQFSNSRSEMNVSTLELGDSALYLCASSNGGGVETQYFGPGTRLLVL.

This clonotype was seen a few times. This chain joins TRBV10-3 and TRBJ2-1; 8 bases match TRBD1. There are 13 residues in the CDR3. Losses at the gene ends were 8 bases for V and 7 bases for J; bases not matched to a gene: 7. Germline V gene sequence: CDR1 ENHRY, CDR2 SYGVKD. The CDR3 nucleotides are TGTGCCATCGGCAGGGGGCGAGAAAATGAGCAGTTCTTC. Translated: CAIGRGRENEQFF.

This clonotype was seen only a few times. The chain carries TRBV10-2 and TRBJ2-1; unclear D gene. Germline-derived CDR1 and CDR2 are WSHSY and SAAADI. The CDR3 length is 11 residues. V lost 8 bases to trimming and J lost 3 bases, with 5 bases between them. This CDR3 is CASLDYNEQFF. For the CDR3, the DNA is TGCGCCAGCCTTGACTACAATGAGCAGTTCTTC.

This clonotype has just a few counts. The V call is TRBV6-1, the J call TRBJ2-3, with 7 bases aligning to TRBD2. CDR3 size: 15 residues. Germline V CDR1 and CDR2: MNHNS, SASEGT. V was clipped by 5 bases and J by 2 bases; unmatched bases: 7. The CDR3 region is CASSPPGTNTDTQYF. In DNA, the CDR3 is TGTGCCAGCAGTCCCCCCGGGACTAACACAGATACGCAGTATTTT.

This clonotype came up many times. The chain has TRBV20-1 and TRBJ1-1, with D uncertain. Germline CDR1 DFQATT, CDR2 SNEGSKA (reference sequence). V was clipped by 6 bases and J by 3 bases, with 14 bases between them. The CDR3 sequence is 13 residues long. CDR3 sequence (DNA): TGCAGTGCCCCCCGGAGGTCCGACACTGAAGCTTTCTTT. Amino acids: CSAPRRSDTEAFF.

V usage is TRBV3-1 and J usage is TRBJ2-7; no reliable D call. V dropped 1 base and J dropped 3 bases, with 13 bases sitting between them. Germline assignment: CDR1 LGHDT and CDR2 YNNKEL (reference sequence). CDR3 length equals 15 residues. CDR3 in amino acids: CASSQGLTVVYEQYF. Here the CDR3 DNA reads TGTGCCAGCAGCCAAGGCCTGACGGTCGTCTACGAGCAGTACTTC.

The chain recombines TRBV5-8 with TRBJ2-6; D ambiguous. This CDR3 spans 15 amino acids. The V end lost 4 bases, the J end lost 0 bases, and 8 bases lay between the germline ends. CDR1 and CDR2 (germline): SGHTS, YDEGEE. In DNA, the CDR3 is TGTGCCAGCAGCCGGATTAGCTCTGGGGCCAACGTCCTGACTTTC. This encodes CASSRISSGANVLTF.

This clonotype occurred many times. This chain joins TRBV12-3 or TRBV12-4 and TRBJ2-7, with D perhaps being TRBD1 or TRBD2 (5 bases each). Trimming took 6 bases from V and 2 from J, leaving 11 bases between them. The CDR3 spans 13 residues. The CDR3, as DNA: TGTGCCAGCAGCTTCCGAGGGGCCTACGAGCAGTACTTC. Translation gives CASSFRGAYEQYF.

This clonotype showed up just a few times. The rearrangement uses TRBV28 and TRBJ2-1; D call uncertain. The CDR3 is 15 amino acids. The germline gives CDR1 MDHEN, CDR2 SYDVKM. The V end lost 1 base, the J end lost 0 bases, and 7 bases lay between the germline ends. The CDR3 DNA sequence: TGTGCCAGCAGTTTATTTTTAAGCTCCTACAATGAGCAGTTCTTC. Translated: CASSLFLSSYNEQFF.

The J gene is TRBJ2-1, the V gene TRBV5-1; D tentatively fits TRBD1 or TRBD2 (5 bases each). Germline CDR1 is SGHRS and CDR2 is YFSETQ. Trimming took 0 bases from V and 2 from J, leaving 15 bases between them. CDR3 length equals 17 residues. CDR3 sequence reads: CASSLGRGAYTYNEQFF. CDR3 DNA sequence: TGCGCCAGCAGCTTGGGGAGAGGGGCCTACACCTACAATGAGCAGTTCTTC.

This chain joins TRBV2 and TRBJ2-2, with 7 bases fitting TRBD1. V gave up 2 bases and J gave up 0 bases; unmatched junction bases: 12. Germline values: CDR1 SNHLY, CDR2 FYNNEI. CDR3 length: 19 residues. CDR3 in DNA: TGTGCCAGCAGTGAAACCGGGACAGCGGCCCGACCGAACACCGGGGAGCTGTTTTTT. Protein: CASSETGTAARPNTGELFF.

CDR3 DNA sequence: TGCGCCAGCAGATTCGAGGACAGGGTTTTTAGCGAGCAGTACTTC. Protein product: CASRFEDRVFSEQYF. The chain employs TRBV5-1 and TRBJ2-7; 8 bases fit TRBD1. V lost 5 bases to trimming and J lost 6 bases; unmatched junction nucleotides: 13. This CDR3 is built from 15 residues. Germline V lookup: CDR1 SGHRS, CDR2 YFSETQ.

The V call is TRBV7-6, the J call TRBJ2-7; D not certain. The germline V and J ends were trimmed by 0 bases and 2 bases, with 8 bases remaining between them. CDR1 and CDR2 from the germline V gene are SGHVS and FNYEAQ. The CDR3 consists of 14 residues. The CDR3 nucleotides read TGTGCCAGCAGCTTAGCCTCCCAAACCTACGAGCAGTACTTC. This sequence encodes CASSLASQTYEQYF.

This clonotype was seen a few times. This chain connects TRBV6-2 or TRBV6-3 to TRBJ2-7; D remains unclear. The CDR3 is 12 amino acids. Germline-derived CDR1 and CDR2 are MNHEY and SVGEGT. Between the trimmed V and J ends, which lost 5 bases and 7 bases, there was a span of 12 bases. The CDR3 bases are TGTGCCAGCAGTCAGACCGAACGGGAGCAGTACTTC. This codes for CASSQTEREQYF.

This clonotype occurred many times. This chain uses TRBV4-2 with TRBJ2-2, with 14 bases lining up with TRBD2. Looked up from germline, CDR1 is LGHNA and CDR2 is YNFKEQ. Trimming at V came to 4 bases and at J to 7 bases, leaving 11 bases not matched to a gene. The CDR3 contains 18 residues. This CDR3 reads CASSPGLAGGLGGGELFF. The CDR3 DNA is TGTGCCAGCAGCCCCGGACTAGCGGGGGGACTTGGCGGCGGGGAGCTGTTTTTT.

The chain combines TRBV20-1 with TRBJ1-2, with a possible D match to TRBD1 (5 bases). The CDR3 is made up of 11 amino acids. The ends were cut back, 1 base at V and 7 bases at J, with 7 bases in the middle. Germline lookup yields CDR1 DFQATT and CDR2 SNEGSKA (reference sequence). The DNA of the CDR3 is TGCAGTGCTAGAGGCACAGGTGGCTACACCTTC. Its translation: CSARGTGGYTF.

This clonotype was recorded once. As DNA, the CDR3 is TGTGCCAGCAGCTTTGGACAGGCCATCTCTGGGGCCAACGTCCTGACTTTC. This codes for CASSFGQAISGANVLTF. This chain uses TRBV5-5 with TRBJ2-6; 7 bases map to TRBD1. V shed 2 bases, J shed 0 bases, and the junction held 5 bases outside the gene matches. The CDR3 is 17 residues long. Germline V lookup: CDR1 SGHKS, CDR2 YYEKEE (reference sequence).

Of note for this clonotype: It may be a read error: a sequence one base away is much more abundant. This is likely a read error, given that the CDR3 carries no conserved phenylalanine or tryptophan at its end. The chain employs TRBV25-1 and TRBJ1-5; weak D call: TRBD1 (6 bases). CDR1 MGHDK and CDR2 SYGVNS come from the germline V gene. This CDR3 spans 13 amino acids. Trimming removed 4 bases from V and 4 bases from J, with 8 bases in between. The CDR3 coding sequence is TGTGCCAGCAGTGCCACAGGGAATCAGCCCCAGCATTCT. It encodes CASSATGNQPQHS.

The table lists this clonotype with a few counts. The chain carries TRBV2 and TRBJ2-1; 7 positions match TRBD2. This CDR3 contains 15 residues. Germline CDR1 and CDR2: SNHLY and FYNNEI. Germline trimming cut 2 bases from V and 4 bases from J; bases unmatched to any gene: 5. The CDR3 DNA is TGTGCCAGCAGTGAACGAGCGGGACCATACAATGAGCAGTTCTTC. It encodes CASSERAGPYNEQFF.

Details on this clonotype: Given a much more abundant clone one base away, this may be a read error. The chain joins TRBV3-1 to TRBJ2-7; D is uncertain. Germline-derived CDR1 and CDR2 are LGHDT and YNNKEL (reference sequence). There are 13 residues in the CDR3. The CDR3 loop is CASIQDHYYEQYF. CDR3 DNA: TGTGCCAGCATCCAAGATCACTACTACGAGCAGTACTTC.

The chain uses TRBV5-5 and TRBJ1-3; D possibly corresponds to TRBD1 (5 bases). Per germline, CDR1 SGHKS and CDR2 YYEKEE (reference sequence). Trimming cost V 5 bases and J 4 bases, with 13 bases left between them. The CDR3 runs 14 residues. The CDR3 loop reads CASRDGGAGNTIYF. CDR3 in DNA: TGTGCCAGCAGAGATGGTGGGGCGGGAAACACCATATATTTT.

This clonotype appeared many times. The chain is built from TRBV7-9 and TRBJ2-2; 7 nucleotides match TRBD1. The germline V gene encodes CDR1 SEHNR and CDR2 FQNEAQ (reference sequence). With 11 bases clipped from V and 0 bases from J, the junction kept 3 bases outside the gene matches. The CDR3 consists of 13 residues. CDR3 sequence reads: CAVGQANTGELFF. The CDR3 region has the DNA TGTGCCGTCGGACAGGCGAACACCGGGGAGCTGTTTTTT.

J is TRBJ2-2 and V is TRBV28, with D possibly TRBD1 on 5 matching bases. This CDR3 has 12 residues. Germline values: CDR1 MDHEN, CDR2 SYDVKM. Trimming pared 2 bases from V and 8 bases from J, leaving 6 bases between. This chain's CDR3 is CASSLQGGELFF. CDR3 coding DNA: TGTGCCAGCAGTTTACAGGGAGGGGAGCTGTTTTTT.

The rearrangement joins TRBV15 to TRBJ1-6; D is undetermined. The germline gives CDR1 LNHNV, CDR2 YYDKDF (reference sequence). Trimming pared 0 bases from V and 9 bases from J, leaving 6 bases between. CDR3 length equals 13 residues. As DNA, the CDR3 is TGTGCCACCAGCAGAGACCTTTTTTCACCCCTCCACTTT. This sequence encodes CATSRDLFSPLHF. The full variable domain, in which reference TRBV15 and TRBJ1-6 provide the parts outside the CDR3, is DAMVIQNPRYQVTQFGKPVTLSCSQTLNHNVMYWYQQKSSQAPKLLFHYYDKDFNNEADTPDNFQSRRPNTSFCFLDIRSPGLGDTAMYLCATSRDLFSPLHFGNGTRLTVT.

The chain has TRBV4-2 and TRBJ2-3; 12 nucleotides align to TRBD1. This CDR3 has 16 residues. V was clipped by 1 base and J by 6 bases; unmatched bases: 5. From germline, CDR1 is LGHNA and CDR2 YNFKEQ. The CDR3 loop reads CASSQGDRGRIDTQYF. The CDR3, as DNA: TGTGCCAGCAGCCAAGGGGACAGGGGGCGCATCGATACGCAGTATTTT.

The V gene is TRBV20-1, the J gene TRBJ2-5; maybe TRBD2 (5 bases). The CDR3 runs to 12 residues. Trimming removed 4 bases from V and 5 bases from J, with 11 bases in between. Germline V gene lookup returns CDR1 DFQATT and CDR2 SNEGSKA (reference sequence). For the CDR3, the DNA is TGCAGTGCTATTGAGGGTTTGGAGACCCAGTACTTC. The encoded protein is CSAIEGLETQYF.

The chain combines TRBV4-2 with TRBJ2-3, with 7 bases lining up with TRBD1. This CDR3 is built from 18 residues. V dropped 0 bases and J dropped 6; count of bases not matched to a gene: 15. Germline loops: CDR1 LGHNA, CDR2 YNFKEQ. In DNA form, the CDR3 reads TGTGCCAGCAGCCAAGAGACCCAAACAGGGGCTGTTTCCGATACGCAGTATTTT. As protein: CASSQETQTGAVSDTQYF.

V usage is TRBV11-1 and J usage is TRBJ2-6, with a tentative D call TRBD2 (6 bases). The germline V gene has CDR1 SGHAT and CDR2 FQDESV (reference sequence). The CDR3 sequence is 19 residues long. Trimming left V 2 bases short and J 1 base short, with 18 bases between. The CDR3 protein is CASSLITGTERSGANVLTF. In DNA, the CDR3 is TGTGCCAGCAGCTTAATAACCGGGACTGAGCGATCTGGGGCCAACGTCCTGACTTTC.